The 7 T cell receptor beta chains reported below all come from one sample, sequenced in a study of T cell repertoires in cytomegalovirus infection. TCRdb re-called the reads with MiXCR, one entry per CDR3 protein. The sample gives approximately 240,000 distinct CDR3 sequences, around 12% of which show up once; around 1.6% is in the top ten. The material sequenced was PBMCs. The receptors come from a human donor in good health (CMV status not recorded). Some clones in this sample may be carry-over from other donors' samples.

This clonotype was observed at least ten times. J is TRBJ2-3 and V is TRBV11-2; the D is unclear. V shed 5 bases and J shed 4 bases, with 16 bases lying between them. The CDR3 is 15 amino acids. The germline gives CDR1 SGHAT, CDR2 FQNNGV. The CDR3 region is CASSKVVNRADTQYF. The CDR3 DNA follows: TGTGCCAGCAGCAAAGTAGTAAATCGGGCAGATACGCAGTATTTT. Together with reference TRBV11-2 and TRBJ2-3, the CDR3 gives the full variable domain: EAGVAQSPRYKIIEKRQSVAFWCNPISGHATLYWYQQILGQGPKLLIQFQNNGVVDDSQLPKDRFSAERLKGVDSTLKIQPAKLEDSAVYLCASSKVVNRADTQYFGPGTRLTVL.

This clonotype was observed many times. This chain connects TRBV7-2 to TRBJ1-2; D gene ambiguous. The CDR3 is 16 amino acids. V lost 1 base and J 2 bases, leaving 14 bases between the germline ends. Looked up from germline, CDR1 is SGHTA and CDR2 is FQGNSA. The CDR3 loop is CASSLGRNNVNYGYTF. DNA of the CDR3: TGTGCCAGCAGCTTAGGCCGAAATAACGTAAACTATGGCTACACCTTC.

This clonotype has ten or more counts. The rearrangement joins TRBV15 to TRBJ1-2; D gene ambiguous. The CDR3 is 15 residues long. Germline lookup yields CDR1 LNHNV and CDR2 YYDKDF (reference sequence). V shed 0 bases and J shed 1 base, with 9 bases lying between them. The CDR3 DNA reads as TGTGCCACCAGCAGAGATCGGGAGTATAACTATGGCTACACCTTC. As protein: CATSRDREYNYGYTF. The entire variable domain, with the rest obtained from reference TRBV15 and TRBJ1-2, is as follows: DAMVIQNPRYQVTQFGKPVTLSCSQTLNHNVMYWYQQKSSQAPKLLFHYYDKDFNNEADTPDNFQSRRPNTSFCFLDIRSPGLGDTAMYLCATSRDREYNYGYTFGSGTRLTVV.

As DNA, the CDR3 is TGTGCCATCAGAACCGGGACAGGGAGGGAGACCCAGTACTTC. Residues: CAIRTGTGRETQYF. The V gene is TRBV10-3, the J gene TRBJ2-5; 9 bases line up with TRBD1. V shed 6 bases, J shed 5 bases, and the junction held 7 bases outside the gene matches. The CDR3 consists of 14 residues. CDR1 is ENHRY and CDR2 is SYGVKD in the germline V gene.

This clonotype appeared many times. CDR3 bases: TGTGCCAGCAGCTTAGGTGGCCAGGAGGGCAATGAGCAGTTCTTC. Protein product: CASSLGGQEGNEQFF. The chain carries TRBV7-2 and TRBJ2-1; TRBD2 might be the D (6 bases). The V gene's germline CDR1 is SGHTA and CDR2 FQGNSA. This CDR3 is 15 amino acids long. Trimming removed 1 base at V and 6 bases at J, with 13 bases between.

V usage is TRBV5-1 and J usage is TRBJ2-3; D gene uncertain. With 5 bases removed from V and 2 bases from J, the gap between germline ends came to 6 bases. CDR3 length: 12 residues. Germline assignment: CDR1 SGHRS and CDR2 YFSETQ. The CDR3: CASSYNTDTQYF. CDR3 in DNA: TGCGCCAGCAGTTACAACACAGATACGCAGTATTTT.

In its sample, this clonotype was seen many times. CDR3 protein: CASSPLGRGGRETQYF. CDR3 coding DNA: TGTGCCAGCAGCCCCCTGGGGCGGGGGGGCCGGGAGACCCAGTACTTC. V usage is TRBV12-3 or TRBV12-4 and J usage is TRBJ2-5; 9 nucleotides line up with TRBD2. This CDR3 is 16 amino acids long. J was trimmed by 5 bases and V by 6 bases; bases with no gene match: 13.